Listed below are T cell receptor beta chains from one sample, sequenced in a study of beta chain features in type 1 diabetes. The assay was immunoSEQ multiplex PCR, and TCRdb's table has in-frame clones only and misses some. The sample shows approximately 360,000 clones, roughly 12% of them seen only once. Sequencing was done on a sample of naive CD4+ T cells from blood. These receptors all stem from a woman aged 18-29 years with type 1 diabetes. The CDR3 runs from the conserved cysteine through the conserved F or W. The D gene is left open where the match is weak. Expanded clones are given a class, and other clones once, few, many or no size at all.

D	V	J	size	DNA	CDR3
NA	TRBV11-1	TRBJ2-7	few	TGTGCCAGCAGCTTTTCCCGACTGGACTACGAGCAGTACTTC	CASSFSRLDYEQYF
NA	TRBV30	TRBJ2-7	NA	TGTGCCTGGAGTGAAGTAAACTACGAGCAGTACTTC	CAWSEVNYEQYF
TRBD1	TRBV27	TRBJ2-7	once	TGTGCCACCACAGGGGGCTACGAGCAGTACTTC	CATTGGYEQYF
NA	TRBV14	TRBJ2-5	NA	TGTGCCAGCAGCCCTAGACAGGTCCAAGAGACCCAGTACTTC	CASSPRQVQETQYF
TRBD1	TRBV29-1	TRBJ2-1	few	TGCAGCGTGAGGGGACAGGGGTTCAATGAGCAGTTCTTC	CSVRGQGFNEQFF
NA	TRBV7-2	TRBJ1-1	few	TGTGCCAGCGGCCCACAGAGAACCATGAACACTGAAGCTTTCTTT	CASGPQRTMNTEAFF
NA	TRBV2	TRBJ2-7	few	TGTGCCAGCAGTGAGAGATACGAGCAGTACTTC	CASSERYEQYF
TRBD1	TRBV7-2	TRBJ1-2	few	TGTGCCAGCAGCTCAGGGGGCGGGTATGGCTACACCTTC	CASSSGGGYGYTF
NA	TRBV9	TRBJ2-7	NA	TGTGCCAGCAGCACGGACTTTGGCGAGCAGTACTTC	CASSTDFGEQYF
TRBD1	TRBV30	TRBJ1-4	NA	TGTGCCTGGAGTCCGGGACAGGGATGGGGAAAACTGTTTTTT	CAWSPGQGWGKLFF
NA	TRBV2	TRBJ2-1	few	TGTGCCAGTACACAGGGCGCCAATGAGCAGTTCTTC	CASTQGANEQFF
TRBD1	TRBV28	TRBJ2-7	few	TGTGCCAGCAGTTTATCGGACAGGGTCTACGAGCAGTACTTC	CASSLSDRVYEQYF
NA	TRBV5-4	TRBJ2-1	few	TGTGCCACACTTCCCCAGGACAAGGCCTACAATGAGCAGTTCTTC	CATLPQDKAYNEQFF
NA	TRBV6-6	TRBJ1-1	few	TGTGCCAGCAGTTACGATTCGCGGGGAACTGAAGCTTTCTTT	CASSYDSRGTEAFF
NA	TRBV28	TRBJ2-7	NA	TGTGCCAGCAGCCCCGCTAAAGACTACGAGCAGTACTTC	CASSPAKDYEQYF
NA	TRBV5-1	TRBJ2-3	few	TGCGCCAGCAGCTATTCATGGGAGACAGATACGCAGTATTTT	CASSYSWETDTQYF
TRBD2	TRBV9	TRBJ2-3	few	TGTGCCAGCAGCGTCCAGCGGGAGCAGACAGATACGCAGTATTTT	CASSVQREQTDTQYF
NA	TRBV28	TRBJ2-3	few	TGTGCCAGCAGGCGCCCCCGGGGAATCAGCACAGATACGCAGTATTTT	CASRRPRGISTDTQYF
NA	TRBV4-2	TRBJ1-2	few	TGTGCCAGCAGCGTATACAGGGATGGCTACACCTTC	CASSVYRDGYTF
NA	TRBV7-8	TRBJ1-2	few	TGTGCCAGCAGCTTACCGAGTTTTAACTATGGCTACACCTTC	CASSLPSFNYGYTF
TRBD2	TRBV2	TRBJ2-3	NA	TGTGCCAGCAGTGGGCTAGCGGGAGGTACAGATACGCAGTATTTT	CASSGLAGGTDTQYF
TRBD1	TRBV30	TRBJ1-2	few	TGTGCCTGGAGTCGCGGGACAGGGGGTATCGACACCTTC	CAWSRGTGGIDTF
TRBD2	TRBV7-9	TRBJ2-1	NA	TGTGCCAGCCGCCCAACCGGGACTAGCGGACACAATGAGCAGTTCTTC	CASRPTGTSGHNEQFF
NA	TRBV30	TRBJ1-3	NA	TGTGCCTGGACGCACAGGTCTGGAAACACCATATATTTT	CAWTHRSGNTIYF
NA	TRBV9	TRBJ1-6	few	TGTGCCAGCAGCGTAGATGTGACAGGCAACTATAATTCACCCCTCCACTTT	CASSVDVTGNYNSPLHF
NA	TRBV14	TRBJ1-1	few	TGTGCCAGCAGCCAAGACGAAGGGAGATTGGGAGCTTTCTTT	CASSQDEGRLGAFF
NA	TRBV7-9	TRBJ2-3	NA	TGTGCCAGCAGGTCGGGTGCAGATACGCAGTATTTT	CASRSGADTQYF
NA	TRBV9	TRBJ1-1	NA	TGTGCCAGCAGCGTGACAGGGAACACTGAAGCTTTCTTT	CASSVTGNTEAFF
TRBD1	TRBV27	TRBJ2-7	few	TGTGCCAGCAGTCCCCGGGACAGGGCATACGAGCAGTACTTC	CASSPRDRAYEQYF
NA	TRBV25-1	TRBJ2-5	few	TGTGCCAGCAGTGAAGGGAGGAGGGGGCTTTTGGAGACCCAGTACTTC	CASSEGRRGLLETQYF
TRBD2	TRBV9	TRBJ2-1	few	TGTGCCAGCAGCGGAGCCGCGGGACTAGCGGGATCCGCGTTCTTC	CASSGAAGLAGSAFF
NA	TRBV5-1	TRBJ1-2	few	TGCGCCAGCAGCTTGGATCCAGGGGCCGGCTACACCTTC	CASSLDPGAGYTF
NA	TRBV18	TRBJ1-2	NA	TGTGCCAGCCGACAGGAAATTGGCTACACCTTC	CASRQEIGYTF
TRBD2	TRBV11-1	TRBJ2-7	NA	TGTGCCAGCAGCTTAGTGCCTAGCGGGATCGCCGAGCAGTACTTC	CASSLVPSGIAEQYF
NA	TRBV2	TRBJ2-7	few	TGTGCCAGCAGTCCCACGGACGAGCAGTACTTC	CASSPTDEQYF
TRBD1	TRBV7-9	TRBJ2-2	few	TGTGCCAGCTCCCCTCAGGGACAGGGCTCTTTAGGGGAGCTGTTTTTT	CASSPQGQGSLGELFF
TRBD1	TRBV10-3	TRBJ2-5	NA	TGTGCCATCAGCCTGACAGGGGGTGGGCTACAAGAGACCCAGTACTTC	CAISLTGGGLQETQYF
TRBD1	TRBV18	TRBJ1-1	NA	TGTGCCAGCTCACTTAGGACAGGGGAGAACACTGAAGCTTTCTTT	CASSLRTGENTEAFF
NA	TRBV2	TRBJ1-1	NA	TGTGCCAGCAGCGCACAGGGCATCGGGAACACTGAAGCTTTCTTT	CASSAQGIGNTEAFF
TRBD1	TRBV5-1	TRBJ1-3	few	TGCGCCAGCAGCGGGACAGCCGACTCTGGAAACACCATATATTTT	CASSGTADSGNTIYF
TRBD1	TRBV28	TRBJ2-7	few	TGTGCCAGCGCCAAGGGACAGGGAACCTACGAGCAGTACTTC	CASAKGQGTYEQYF
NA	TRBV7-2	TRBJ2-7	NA	TGTGCCAGCAGCCCCCGGTCCTACGAGCAGTACTTC	CASSPRSYEQYF
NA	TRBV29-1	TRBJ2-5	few	TGCAGCGTTGAAGGGCGTCTAGCGCAAGAGACCCAGTACTTC	CSVEGRLAQETQYF
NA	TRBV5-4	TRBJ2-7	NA	TGTGCCAGCAGCTTGGCTAGTCGCCCCGGCGAGCAGTACTTC	CASSLASRPGEQYF
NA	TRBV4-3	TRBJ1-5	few	TGCGCCAGCAGCCAAGCCAGGGTTGCGCAGCCCCAGCATTTT	CASSQARVAQPQHF
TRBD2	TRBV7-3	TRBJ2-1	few	TGTGCCAGCAGCCCTAACGGACTAGCGGGAGGCAATGAGCAGTTCTTC	CASSPNGLAGGNEQFF
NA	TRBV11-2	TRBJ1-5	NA	TGTGCCAGCAGCTATGGACAGAGCAATCAGCCCCAGCATTTT	CASSYGQSNQPQHF
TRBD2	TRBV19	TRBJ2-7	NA	TGTGCCAGTAGTCCTGGGACTAGCGGGCTTCTCCCGTACTTC	CASSPGTSGLLPYF
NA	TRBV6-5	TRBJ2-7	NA	TGTGCCAGCAGTTACTCGAGGCACCTCTCCTACGAGCAGTACTTC	CASSYSRHLSYEQYF
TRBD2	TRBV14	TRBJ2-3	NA	TGTGCCAGCAGCCAAACCGGGACTAGCGGTTATACGCAGTATTTT	CASSQTGTSGYTQYF
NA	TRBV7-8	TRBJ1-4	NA	TGTGCCAGCAGCTTAGCACAGTACGGTGAAAAACTGTTTTTT	CASSLAQYGEKLFF
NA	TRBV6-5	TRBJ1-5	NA	TGTGCCAGCAGTTACTCGAACTCTTATCAGCCCCAGCATTTT	CASSYSNSYQPQHF
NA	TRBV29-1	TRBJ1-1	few	TGCAGCGTTGTTCAGCGCATGAACACTGAAGCTTTCTTT	CSVVQRMNTEAFF
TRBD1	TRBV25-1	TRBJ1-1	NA	TGTGCCAGCAGTAAAAGACAGGGTCGGACTGAAGCTTTCTTT	CASSKRQGRTEAFF
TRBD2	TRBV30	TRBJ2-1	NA	TGTGCCTGGAGTGTCGGGCTAGCGGGAGCCAATGAGCAGTTCTTC	CAWSVGLAGANEQFF
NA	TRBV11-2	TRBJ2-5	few	TGTGCCAGCAGCTTAGATCGGGGGACCCAGTACTTC	CASSLDRGTQYF